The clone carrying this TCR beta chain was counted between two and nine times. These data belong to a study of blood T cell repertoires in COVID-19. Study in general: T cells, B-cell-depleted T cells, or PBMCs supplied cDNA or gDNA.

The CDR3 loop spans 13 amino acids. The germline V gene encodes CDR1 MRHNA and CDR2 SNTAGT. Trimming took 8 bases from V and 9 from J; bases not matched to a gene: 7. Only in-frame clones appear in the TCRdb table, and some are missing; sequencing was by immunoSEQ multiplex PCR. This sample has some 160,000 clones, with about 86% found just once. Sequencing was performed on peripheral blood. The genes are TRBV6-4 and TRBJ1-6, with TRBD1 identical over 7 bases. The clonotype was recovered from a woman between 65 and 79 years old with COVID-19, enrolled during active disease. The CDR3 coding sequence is TGTGCCAGCTGGGGACAGAGAGTTTCACCCCTCCACTTT. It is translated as CASWGQRVSPLHF.